This TCR beta chain was sequenced during a study of blood T cell repertoires in COVID-19. Overall study: Both acute and convalescent COVID-19 samples were obtained from the United States, Italy and Spain. The analysed material was cDNA or gDNA that came from T cells, B-cell-depleted T cells, or PBMCs.

This CDR3 contains 15 residues. Deletions cut 2 bases from V and 3 bases from J, with 13 bases between. Germline CDR1 and CDR2: SEHNR and FQNEAQ (reference sequence). Per the authors' pipeline: Amplification with reference gene primers provided the estimates of nucleated cell counts. Clones were read by immunoSEQ multiplex PCR, and TCRdb kept only the in-frame ones, dropping some. The V and J calls and clone size are taken from that table; D and trimming were inferred from the DNA. There are about 190,000 clones in the sample; just under 80% occur only once, and around 2.8% lies in the top ten. The V call is TRBV7-9, the J call TRBJ1-2, with D possibly matching TRBD1 (5 bases). Sequencing input: peripheral blood. The clonotype originates from an elderly woman with active or convalescent COVID-19. Here the CDR3 DNA reads TGTGCCAGCAGCTTAATAAACAGGAAAGACTATGGCTACACCTTC. Translating gives CASSLINRKDYGYTF.